A single sample gave rise to the 11 T cell receptor beta chains below, sequenced in a study of beta chain features in type 1 diabetes (dated by TCRdb to the late 2010s). Libraries were prepared through the immunoSEQ multiplex PCR assay. All of the isolated RNA was reverse transcribed with the High Capacity cDNA Reverse Transcription Kit, so expressed TCRB transcripts were sequenced. Sourced from immuneACCESS, this table was stored by TCRdb with only in-frame sequences that have V and J called. A share of the clones is absent; for the studies checked, an unresolved V gene accounts for under half, and the remainder has no known explanation. The sample profile shows some 150,000 clones; under 60% of them were found once. The top ten constitute around 0.42% of the sample. Source material: Tregs from blood. The cell subset or site label here, explained by the study, means: regulatory CD4+ T cells. The receptors were sampled from a man between 18 and 35 years old in good health.

This sequence joins TRBV28 and TRBJ1-1; TRBD1 might be the D (6 bases). Trimming removed 8 bases at V and 1 base at J, with 14 bases between. CDR3 size: 14 residues. Germline CDR1 is MDHEN and CDR2 is SYDVKM. The CDR3 here is CASGKDRRNTEAFF. The CDR3 DNA sequence: TGTGCCAGCGGGAAAGACAGGCGGAACACTGAAGCTTTCTTT.

This clone was counted between two and nine times. This chain's CDR3 is CASSQAGGPWKDTQYF. For the CDR3, the DNA is TGTGCCAGCAGCCAAGCGGGGGGGCCCTGGAAAGATACGCAGTATTTT. This chain uses TRBV4-2 with TRBJ2-3, with 8 bases that match TRBD2. The germline V gene encodes CDR1 LGHNA and CDR2 YNFKEQ. V shed 1 base and J 5 bases; nucleotides not matched to a gene: 8. The CDR3 runs to 16 residues.

The chain links TRBV30 to TRBJ1-3, with D perhaps TRBD1 (5 bases). The length of the CDR3 is 14 residues. CDR1 and CDR2 from the germline V gene are GTSNPN and SVGIG (reference sequence). Trimming took off 0 bases at V and 0 bases at J, with 6 bases between the two ends. The CDR3 spells CAWSVGASGNTIYF. In DNA form, the CDR3 reads TGTGCCTGGAGTGTAGGGGCCTCTGGAAACACCATATATTTT.

V gene TRBV4-2 combines with J gene TRBJ1-3; TRBD1 matches at 7 bases. The ends lost 0 bases at V and 0 bases at J; junction bases unmatched: 5. The CDR3 is 17 residues long. Germline values: CDR1 LGHNA, CDR2 YNFKEQ. The CDR3 protein is CASSQETGTSSGNTIYF. The CDR3 coding sequence is TGTGCCAGCAGCCAAGAGACAGGGACTAGCTCTGGAAACACCATATATTTT.

The chain combines TRBV18 with TRBJ1-1, with D maybe TRBD1 (6 bases). The CDR3 has 14 residues. Between the trimmed V and J ends, which lost 0 bases and 7 bases, there was a span of 12 bases. In germline, CDR1 is KGHSH, CDR2 LQKENI. CDR3 nucleotides: TGTGCCAGCTCACCACCGAGGGACAAACTTGAAGCTTTCTTT. It codes for CASSPPRDKLEAFF.

The J gene is TRBJ1-6, the V gene TRBV11-2; D not certain. From germline, CDR1 is SGHAT and CDR2 FQNNGV. V was clipped by 8 bases and J by 8 bases, with 13 bases between them. This CDR3 is built from 13 residues. CDR3 loop: CASVPFSDSPLHF. The CDR3 DNA sequence: TGTGCCAGCGTCCCTTTTAGTGATTCACCCCTCCACTTT.

The chain joins TRBV7-2 to TRBJ1-6, with D perhaps matching TRBD1 (5 bases). The germline gives CDR1 SGHTA, CDR2 FQGNSA. With 0 bases removed from V and 7 bases from J, the gap between germline ends came to 10 bases. The length of the CDR3 is 15 residues. The CDR3 loop reads CASSLAQGANSPLHF. In nucleotides, the CDR3 is TGTGCCAGCAGCTTAGCTCAAGGGGCCAATTCACCCCTCCACTTT.

The chain has TRBV28 and TRBJ1-2; 10 positions agree with TRBD1. Germline assignment: CDR1 MDHEN and CDR2 SYDVKM. Trimming cost V 3 bases and J 1 base; bases outside gene matches: 8. The CDR3 runs to 17 residues. The CDR3 sequence is CASSLGTGAESNYGYTF. CDR3 in DNA: TGTGCCAGCAGTTTGGGGACAGGGGCCGAGAGTAACTATGGCTACACCTTC.

This clone was found once. J is TRBJ2-5 and V is TRBV15; possible D gene TRBD2, 5 bases. TRBJ2-7 matches the DNA end more closely, so the J call is doubtful. Germline loops: CDR1 LNHNV, CDR2 YYDKDF (reference sequence). This CDR3 has 13 amino acids. The chain's CDR3 is CATSRSSGYEQYF. In nucleotides, the CDR3 is TGTGCCACCAGCAGATCCAGCGGCTACGAGCAGTACTTC.

The chain uses TRBV4-3 and TRBJ1-2, with a weak D call TRBD1 (5 bases). The CDR3 totals 15 residues. The V end lost 5 bases, the J end lost 1 base, and 14 bases lay between the germline ends. Germline lookup yields CDR1 LGHNA and CDR2 YSLEER. This CDR3 reads CASSDRDFNNYGYTF. CDR3 DNA: TGCGCCAGCAGCGACCGGGACTTCAATAACTATGGCTACACCTTC.

This clone has just a few counts. This chain connects TRBV7-9 to TRBJ1-3; 8 nucleotides agree with TRBD1. The CDR3 runs to 17 residues. In germline, CDR1 is SEHNR, CDR2 FQNEAQ (reference sequence). The V segment lost 5 bases and the J segment 1 base; nucleotides outside the gene matches: 10. CDR3 bases: TGTGCCAGCAGCCCCTCTCCGGGACAGGTTTCTGGAAACACCATATATTTT. Its translation: CASSPSPGQVSGNTIYF.